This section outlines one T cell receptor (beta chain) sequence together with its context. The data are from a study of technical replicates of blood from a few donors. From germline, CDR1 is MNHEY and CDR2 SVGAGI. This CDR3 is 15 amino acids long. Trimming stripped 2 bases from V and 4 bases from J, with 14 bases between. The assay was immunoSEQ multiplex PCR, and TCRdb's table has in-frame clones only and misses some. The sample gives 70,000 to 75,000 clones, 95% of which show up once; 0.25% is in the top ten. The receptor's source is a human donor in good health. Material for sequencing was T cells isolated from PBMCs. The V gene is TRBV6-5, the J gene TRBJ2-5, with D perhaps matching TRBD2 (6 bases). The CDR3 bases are TGTGCCAGCAGTTACGGCGGGACCTGGGGAGAGACCCAGTACTTC. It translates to CASSYGGTWGETQYF.